This TCR beta chain was observed in a study of breast tumors, draining lymph nodes, adjacent tissues. Germline V gene lookup returns CDR1 MGHRA and CDR2 YSYEKL. Between the trimmed V and J ends, which lost 0 bases and 2 bases, there was a span of 8 bases. The CDR3 loop spans 14 amino acids. Breast cancer patients provided tissue from their axillary draining lymph nodes. This clonotype appeared many times. Its antigen is not known. TCRdb itself ran the multiplex PCR reads through MiXCR, one entry per CDR3 protein. The sample lists some 130,000 distinct CDR3 sequences; approximately 20% were seen once. Study results and caveats: Data only fit, rather than demonstrated, lymph node origin of most tumor T cells. Compared with basal-like, luminal-like tumors shared significantly more repertoire with nontumor tissue. Tumors had less TCR diversity than lymph nodes, more than nontumor tissue.

This TCR came from a female donor with breast cancer. Some clones in this sample may be carry-over from other donors' samples. Sequencing was performed on axillary lymph node tissue. The gene calls are TRBV4-1 and TRBJ2-7; D is undetermined. Here the CDR3 reads CASSQEAGPYEQYF. The CDR3 DNA reads as TGCGCCAGCAGCCAAGAGGCTGGGCCCTACGAGCAGTACTTC.